This TCR beta chain emerged from a study of cytomegalovirus exposure and HLA in healthy donors. General study results and limits: In vitro confirmation showed a few CMV-associated chains to be CMV antigen specific.

About this clone itself: Its cognate antigen is unknown.

This PCR relied on a set of 60 Vbeta primers and 13 Jbeta primers. Measured with immunoSEQ multiplex PCR; TCRdb has only the in-frame clones, and not every one. The repertoire holds 90,000 to 150,000 clones, with roughly 65% as singletons. Germline loops: CDR1 MNHNS, CDR2 SASEGT. The V gene lost 10 bases and the J gene lost 5 bases, with 23 bases spanning the gap. The CDR3 loop spans 15 amino acids. The chain combines TRBV6-1 with TRBJ2-5, with D tentatively TRBD2 (5 bases). Sample: PBMCs. The sequence came from a man in his forties in good health and CMV-seropositive. The CDR3 DNA sequence: TGTGCCACCTACGAGTTAGCGTCCACCGGGGAGACCCAGTACTTC. Protein product: CATYELASTGETQYF.